The clone carrying this T cell receptor (beta chain) was detected a few times. No antigen is known for it. One junction end does not reproduce the germline sequence, and a read error may be involved. This specimen comes from a study of tumor and adjacent non-tumor tissue in lung cancer. The wider study: On average, productive TCRbeta reads reached about 4.2 million per sample. Study results and limitations: Compared with tumor, normal lung showed significantly lower TCR diversity.

RNA was extracted from bulk tissue without any cell sorting. This non-tumor lung sample came from over 3 cm beyond the tumor edge. Donors were chemotherapy-naive, newly diagnosed lung cancer surgical patients in China, August–late 2014. Germline V gene data show CDR1 as MDHEN and CDR2 as SYDVKM. The CDR3 runs 13 residues. TCRbeta libraries were built with three rounds of nested PCR, modified from ARM-PCR. TCRdb recomputed calls from the multiplex PCR reads with MiXCR, one row per CDR3 protein. The table lists about 60,000 distinct CDR3 sequences, around two thirds of them singletons. The sequenced sample was distant non-tumor lung tissue. The chain recombines TRBV28 with TRBJ1-5; D is unclear. This receptor was taken from a man in his sixties or seventies with non-small cell lung cancer. CDR3 DNA sequence: TGTGCCAGCACCCTGCTCCGAGGTCAGCTCCAGCATTTT. Residues: CASTLLRGQLQHF.